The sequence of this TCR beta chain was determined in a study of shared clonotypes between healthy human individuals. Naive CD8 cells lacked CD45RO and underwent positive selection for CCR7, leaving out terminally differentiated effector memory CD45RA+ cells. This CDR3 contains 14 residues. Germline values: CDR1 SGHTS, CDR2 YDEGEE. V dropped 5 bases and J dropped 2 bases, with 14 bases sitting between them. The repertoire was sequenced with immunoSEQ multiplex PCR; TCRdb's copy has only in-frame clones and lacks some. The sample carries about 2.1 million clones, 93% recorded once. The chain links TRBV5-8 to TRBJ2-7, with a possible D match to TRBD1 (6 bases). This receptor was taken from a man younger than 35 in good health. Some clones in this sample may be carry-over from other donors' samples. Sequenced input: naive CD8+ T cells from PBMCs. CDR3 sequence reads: CASRVDSTAYEQYF. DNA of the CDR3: TGTGCCAGCAGGGTGGACAGTACGGCCTACGAGCAGTACTTC.